This TCR beta chain comes out of a study of blood T cells in healthy people across ages. The germline V gene has CDR1 LNHNV and CDR2 YYDKDF (reference sequence). The V end lost 4 bases, the J end lost 2 bases, and 14 bases lay between the germline ends. The CDR3 is 15 amino acids. On this clonotype: The antigen is undetermined.

The authors ran a second PCR of 7 to 11 cycles using a sample-barcoded 5' primer and a J-beta primer mix. Each TCR beta cDNA got a 12-nucleotide random molecular identifier. MiXCR was run by TCRdb on the 5' RACE reads, yielding one entry per CDR3 protein. This table has 1.8 million or so distinct CDR3 sequences, around 42% appearing once. Study-wide points: Among T cells, TCR beta diversity per million cells dropped roughly linearly as age rose. Total diversity from one million sequenced T cells was likely underestimated.

This sequence originates from a human donor in good health. The sample comprised blood. The genes are TRBV15 and TRBJ1-2, with D possibly matching TRBD1 (6 bases). CDR3 bases: TGTGCCACCAGCACAGCAAGGGGACACAACTATGGCTACACCTTC. This translates into CATSTARGHNYGYTF.